What follows are 30 T cell receptor beta chains derived from one specimen sequenced in a study of blood T cell repertoires in COVID-19. Libraries were prepared by immunoSEQ multiplex PCR; TCRdb keeps only in-frame clonotypes and omits some of them. The repertoire holds around 150,000 clones, around nine tenths seen once, with 4.3% in the top ten. The sequenced sample was peripheral blood. These receptors were obtained from a woman in her forties with acute or convalescent COVID-19.

The J gene is TRBJ2-5, the V gene TRBV24-1; 8 nucleotides agree with TRBD1. This CDR3 is built from 16 residues. Germline loops: CDR1 KGHDR, CDR2 SFDVKD. Germline trimming cut 5 bases from V and 0 bases from J; bases unmatched to any gene: 7. CDR3: CATSGVGQGNQETQYF. CDR3 in DNA: TGTGCCACCAGTGGAGTAGGACAGGGAAACCAAGAGACCCAGTACTTC.

V gene TRBV4-3 combines with J gene TRBJ2-5, with D tentatively TRBD2 (5 bases). The CDR3 spans 16 residues. V lost 0 bases to trimming and J lost 5 bases, with 16 bases between them. Germline V lookup: CDR1 LGHNA, CDR2 YSLEER. CDR3 loop: CASSQEPAAGRETQYF. The CDR3 DNA follows: TGCGCCAGCAGCCAAGAGCCGGCTGCGGGCCGGGAGACCCAGTACTTC.

This clone appeared a single time. This chain links TRBV21-1 with TRBJ1-5. TRBV21-1 is described as a pseudogene. The CDR3 extends over 13 amino acids. CDR3 in amino acids: CASSGRSNQPQHF. In DNA, the CDR3 is TGTGCCAGCAGCGGGAGGTCAAATCAGCCCCAGCATTTT.

CDR3 DNA: TGTGCCACCAGTGAGGGAGCCTTCTACAATGAGCAGTTCTTC. It specifies CATSEGAFYNEQFF. The chain has TRBV24-1 and TRBJ2-1; a weak D match, TRBD2 (5 bases). The V end lost 4 bases, the J end lost 3 bases, and 9 bases lay between the germline ends. Per germline, CDR1 KGHDR and CDR2 SFDVKD. CDR3 length: 14 residues.

The CDR3 sequence is CASSSQVAYGYTF. DNA for the CDR3: TGTGCCAGCAGCTCACAGGTTGCGTATGGCTACACCTTC. The rearrangement uses TRBV5-5 and TRBJ1-2; D possibly corresponds to TRBD1 (5 bases). CDR3 length equals 13 residues. The V end lost 3 bases, the J end lost 5 bases, and 11 bases lay between the germline ends. The V gene's germline CDR1 is SGHKS and CDR2 YYEKEE (reference sequence).

This clone was picked up one time. The chain combines TRBV18 with TRBJ2-2, with D perhaps matching TRBD2 (5 bases). The CDR3 totals 14 residues. Trimming removed 6 bases from V and 1 base from J, with 9 bases in between. CDR1 KGHSH and CDR2 LQKENI come from the germline V gene. CDR3 residues: CASSERRNTGELFF. DNA for the CDR3: TGTGCCAGCTCGGAGCGGAGGAACACCGGGGAGCTGTTTTTT. Full variable domain (outside the CDR3, taken from reference TRBV18 and TRBJ2-2): NAGVMQNPRHLVRRRGQEARLRCSPMKGHSHVYWYRQLPEEGLKFMVYLQKENIIDESGMPKERFSAEFPKEGPSILRIQQVVRGDSAAYFCASSERRNTGELFFGEGSRLTVL.

The chain employs TRBV10-3 and TRBJ1-2; 10 nucleotides agree with TRBD1. This CDR3 is 13 amino acids long. Germline values: CDR1 ENHRY, CDR2 SYGVKD. V lost 5 bases, J lost 8 bases, and 5 bases stayed unmatched. In nucleotides, the CDR3 is TGTGCCATCAGTTCCGGGACAGGGGTCGGCTACACCTTC. As protein: CAISSGTGVGYTF.

The CDR3 spells CAISESESGNTIYF. The CDR3 nucleotides are TGTGCCATCAGTGAATCTGAGTCTGGAAACACCATATATTTT. The rearrangement links TRBV10-3 to TRBJ1-3; D unclear. V lost 3 bases to trimming and J lost 1 base, with 7 bases between them. The CDR3 runs 14 residues. Germline CDR1 ENHRY, CDR2 SYGVKD.

The V gene is TRBV9, the J gene TRBJ1-3; TRBD1 matches at 9 bases. The CDR3 totals 18 residues. The trim removed 3 bases at V and 7 bases at J, leaving 17 bases unmatched. In germline, CDR1 is SGDLS, CDR2 YYNGEE. The DNA of the CDR3 is TGTGCCAGCAGCGCACTCCCCGGGACAGGGAGCCCCGGGAACACCATATATTTT. Translated: CASSALPGTGSPGNTIYF. The whole variable domain, remainder taken from reference TRBV9 and TRBJ1-3, is DSGVTQTPKHLITATGQRVTLRCSPRSGDLSVYWYQQSLDQGLQFLIQYYNGEERAKGNILERFSAQQFPDLHSELNLSSLELGDSALYFCASSALPGTGSPGNTIYFGEGSWLTVV.

The chain recombines TRBV7-8 with TRBJ1-2, with 9 bases aligning to TRBD1. J lost 6 bases, V lost 6 bases, and 11 bases had no gene match. The CDR3 is 15 residues long. Germline V gene sequence: CDR1 SGHVS, CDR2 FQNEAQ. The chain's CDR3 is CASSPLPGQGDGYTF. The CDR3 DNA reads as TGTGCCAGCAGTCCTCTACCGGGACAGGGAGATGGCTACACCTTC.

The chain has TRBV7-9 and TRBJ2-1, with TRBD2 as a possible D gene (5 bases). Looked up from germline, CDR1 is SEHNR and CDR2 is FQNEAQ (reference sequence). The CDR3 spans 17 residues. V was shortened by 1 base and J by 4 bases, with 17 bases between the two germline ends. The DNA of the CDR3 is TGTGCCAGCAGCTTAGGTGGTGCTAGCACTAAGTACAATGAGCAGTTCTTC. This gives the protein CASSLGGASTKYNEQFF.

This sequence joins TRBV6-2 or TRBV6-3 and TRBJ1-1, with D unclear. The V gene's germline CDR1 is MNHEY and CDR2 SVGEGT. There are 15 residues in the CDR3. The V gene lost 5 bases and the J gene lost 0 bases, with 13 bases spanning the gap. CDR3 in amino acids: CASSPRRGLNTEAFF. In DNA form, the CDR3 reads TGTGCCAGCAGTCCCCGACGGGGATTGAACACTGAAGCTTTCTTT.

The V call is TRBV7-9, the J call TRBJ2-7, with TRBD1 as a possible D gene (5 bases). The germline V gene has CDR1 SEHNR and CDR2 FQNEAQ (reference sequence). V was clipped by 5 bases and J by 5 bases, with 13 bases between them. The CDR3 loop spans 13 amino acids. The CDR3, as DNA: TGTGCCAGCAGCCCCATCGCAGGGAACGAGCAGTACTTC. It yields the protein CASSPIAGNEQYF.

The chain has TRBV2 and TRBJ2-7; no firm D call. Germline V lookup: CDR1 SNHLY, CDR2 FYNNEI. Trimming cost V 1 base and J 3 bases, with 13 bases left between them. The CDR3 is made up of 15 amino acids. CDR3 amino acids: CASSEGYPASYEQYF. In DNA, the CDR3 is TGTGCCAGCAGTGAAGGTTACCCAGCGAGCTACGAGCAGTACTTC.

The genes are TRBV9 and TRBJ1-3; 7 nucleotides match TRBD1. From germline, CDR1 is SGDLS and CDR2 YYNGEE. The CDR3 covers 17 residues. V dropped 0 bases and J dropped 4; count of bases not matched to a gene: 10. Written as DNA, the CDR3 is TGTGCCAGCAGCGTAGGCCCCTCAGGGGGAGGAGGAAACACCATATATTTT. Translating it yields CASSVGPSGGGGNTIYF.

The V call is TRBV7-3, the J call TRBJ1-1; maybe TRBD1 (6 bases). The V and J ends lost 5 bases and 0 bases respectively, with 13 bases between them. The CDR3 totals 15 residues. The germline V gene encodes CDR1 SGHTA and CDR2 FQGTGA. The CDR3 region has the DNA TGTGCCAGCAGCCCACAGGGCTCGTTGAACACTGAAGCTTTCTTT. This translates into CASSPQGSLNTEAFF.

This chain connects TRBV9 to TRBJ1-5, with TRBD1 matching over 9 bases. Trimming removed 6 bases from V and 6 bases from J; junction bases left unmatched: 7. Germline V CDR1 and CDR2: SGDLS, YYNGEE. The CDR3 runs to 14 residues. The DNA for the CDR3 is TGTGCCAGCAACCGACAGGGGGATTCTCAGCCCCAGCATTTT. It yields the protein CASNRQGDSQPQHF.

The chain combines TRBV4-3 with TRBJ2-3; 8 bases match TRBD2. CDR1 is LGHNA and CDR2 is YSLEER in the germline V gene. V was pared by 4 bases and J by 5 bases, with 5 bases of the junction left unmatched. This CDR3 comprises 14 residues. CDR3 region: CASSPAGAGDTQYF. The DNA for the CDR3 is TGCGCCAGCAGCCCAGCGGGAGCCGGAGATACGCAGTATTTT.

This sequence joins TRBV10-3 and TRBJ2-7; 10 bases map to TRBD1. The CDR3 runs 15 residues. V gave up 4 bases and J gave up 2 bases; unmatched junction bases: 5. The germline CDR1 and CDR2 sequences are ENHRY and SYGVKD. The CDR3 DNA is TGTGCCATCAGTGGCCCGGGACAGGGGCCCTACGAGCAGTACTTC. As protein: CAISGPGQGPYEQYF.

The chain links TRBV4-1 to TRBJ1-1, with unresolved D. This CDR3 region has 13 residues. V was clipped by 5 bases and J by 7 bases, with 14 bases between them. Germline V gene lookup returns CDR1 MGHRA and CDR2 YSYEKL. CDR3 residues: CASSYTTGSEAFF. The CDR3 region has the DNA TGCGCCAGCAGCTACACTACCGGCAGTGAAGCTTTCTTT.

This CDR3 reads CAWSPGVQYGYTF. The CDR3 bases are TGTGCCTGGAGTCCGGGGGTTCAGTATGGCTACACCTTC. The rearrangement links TRBV30 to TRBJ1-2, with D tentatively TRBD1 (5 bases). Germline CDR1 is GTSNPN and CDR2 is SVGIG (reference sequence). The V end lost 2 bases, the J end lost 5 bases, and 12 bases lay between the germline ends. This CDR3 region has 13 residues.

Only one count was recorded for this clone. The J gene is TRBJ1-5, the V gene TRBV5-6; TRBD1 aligns across 9 bases. Germline loops: CDR1 SGHDT, CDR2 YYEEEE. This CDR3 spans 15 amino acids. V lost 6 bases to trimming and J lost 6 bases; unmatched junction nucleotides: 10. This CDR3 is CASKRWGQGSQPQHF. Written as DNA, the CDR3 is TGTGCCAGCAAGCGGTGGGGACAGGGTAGTCAGCCCCAGCATTTT.

The V call is TRBV12-3 or TRBV12-4, the J call TRBJ1-4; D remains ambiguous. The CDR3 length is 11 residues. V lost 6 bases and J lost 5, with 4 bases in between. The CDR3 protein is CASSPNEKLFF. For the CDR3, the DNA is TGTGCCAGCAGCCCGAATGAAAAACTGTTTTTT.

This clone occurred a few times. CDR3 sequence: CASSPRGEGSYNEQFF. CDR3 nucleotide sequence: TGCGCCAGCAGCCCTCGTGGGGAGGGGTCCTACAATGAGCAGTTCTTC. The rearrangement joins TRBV4-3 to TRBJ2-1; 7 nucleotides agree with TRBD2. The CDR3 covers 16 residues. J gave up 1 base and V 4 bases, and 7 bases lay outside the gene matches. Germline V gives CDR1 LGHNA, CDR2 YSLEER.

The rearrangement links TRBV30 to TRBJ1-6; D might be TRBD1 (5 bases). Germline V lookup: CDR1 GTSNPN, CDR2 SVGIG (reference sequence). CDR3 size: 12 residues. V was clipped by 3 bases and J by 9 bases, with 9 bases between them. In nucleotides, the CDR3 is TGTGCCTGGAGGCAGGGATTTTCACCCCTCCACTTT. This encodes CAWRQGFSPLHF.

This clone was seen once. The chain employs TRBV7-8 and TRBJ1-2, with no clear D. Trimming took off 0 bases at V and 0 bases at J, with 2 bases between the two ends. This CDR3 region has 13 residues. Germline CDR1 SGHVS, CDR2 FQNEAQ. The DNA for the CDR3 is TGTGCCAGCAGCTTAGCCACTAACTATGGCTACACCTTC. This sequence encodes CASSLATNYGYTF.

This clone has more than one count but fewer than ten. The V gene is TRBV6-2 or TRBV6-3, the J gene TRBJ2-3; no reliable D call. Germline V gene sequence: CDR1 MNHEY, CDR2 SVGEGT. V was shortened by 7 bases and J by 2 bases, with 25 bases between the two germline ends. This CDR3 has 18 residues. The CDR3 bases are TGTGCCAGCAACCCGTTCTCAGGAACCAAATCTTACACAGATACGCAGTATTTT. It is translated as CASNPFSGTKSYTDTQYF.

The J gene is TRBJ2-1, the V gene TRBV6-1; D might be TRBD2 (5 bases). Trimming took off 4 bases at V and 6 bases at J, with 25 bases between the two ends. The CDR3 runs to 18 residues. Looked up from germline, CDR1 is MNHNS and CDR2 is SASEGT. The CDR3 bases are TGTGCCAGCAGTGTAAGCCTGAGTTTCCTAGCCGAACGCAATGAGCAGTTCTTC. Its protein product is CASSVSLSFLAERNEQFF.

The chain's CDR3 is CASSPSSGTADQETQYF. CDR3 sequence (DNA): TGTGCCAGCTCACCGTCCTCTGGGACAGCGGACCAAGAGACCCAGTACTTC. This chain links TRBV18 with TRBJ2-5, with TRBD1 identical over 7 bases. The CDR3 totals 17 residues. The ends lost 3 bases at V and 0 bases at J; junction bases unmatched: 10. CDR1 and CDR2 (germline): KGHSH, LQKENI.

This chain connects TRBV4-3 to TRBJ1-4; D gene unclear. Germline loops: CDR1 LGHNA, CDR2 YSLEER. This CDR3 contains 13 residues. The V end lost 0 bases, the J end lost 8 bases, and 7 bases lay between the germline ends. The CDR3 DNA follows: TGCGCCAGCAGCCAAGAGTGGCGGGAAAAACTGTTTTTT. This encodes CASSQEWREKLFF.